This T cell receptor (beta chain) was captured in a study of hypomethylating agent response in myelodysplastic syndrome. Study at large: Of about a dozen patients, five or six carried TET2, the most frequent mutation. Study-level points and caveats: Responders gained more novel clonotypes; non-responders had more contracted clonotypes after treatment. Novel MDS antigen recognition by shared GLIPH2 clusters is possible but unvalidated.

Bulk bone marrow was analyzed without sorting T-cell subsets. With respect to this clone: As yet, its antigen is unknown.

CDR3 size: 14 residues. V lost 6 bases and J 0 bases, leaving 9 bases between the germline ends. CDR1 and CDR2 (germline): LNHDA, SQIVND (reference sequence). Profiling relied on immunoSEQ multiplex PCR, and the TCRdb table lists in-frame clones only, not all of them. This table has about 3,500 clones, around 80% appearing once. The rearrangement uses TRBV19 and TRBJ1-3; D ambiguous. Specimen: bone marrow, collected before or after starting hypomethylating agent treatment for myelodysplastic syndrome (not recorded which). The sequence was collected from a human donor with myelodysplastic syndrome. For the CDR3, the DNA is TGTGCCAGTAGCTCAGGTGACTCTGGAAACACCATATATTTT. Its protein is CASSSGDSGNTIYF. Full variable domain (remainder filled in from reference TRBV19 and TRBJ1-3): DGGITQSPKYLFRKEGQNVTLSCEQNLNHDAMYWYRQDPGQGLRLIYYSQIVNDFQKGDIAEGYSVSREKKESFPLTVTSAQKNPTAFYLCASSSGDSGNTIYFGEGSWLTVV.